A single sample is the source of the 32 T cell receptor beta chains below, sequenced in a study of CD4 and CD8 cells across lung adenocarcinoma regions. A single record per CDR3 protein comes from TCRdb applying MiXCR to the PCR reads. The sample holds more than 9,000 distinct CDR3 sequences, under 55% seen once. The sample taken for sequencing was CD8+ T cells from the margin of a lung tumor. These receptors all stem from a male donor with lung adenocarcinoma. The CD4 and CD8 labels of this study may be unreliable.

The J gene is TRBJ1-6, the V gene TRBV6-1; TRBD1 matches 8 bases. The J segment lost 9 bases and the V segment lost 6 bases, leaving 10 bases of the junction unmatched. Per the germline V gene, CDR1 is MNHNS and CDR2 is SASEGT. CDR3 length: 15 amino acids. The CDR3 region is CASRSADRVGSPLHF. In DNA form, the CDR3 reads TGTGCCAGCAGGAGCGCGGACAGGGTGGGTTCACCCCTCCACTTT.

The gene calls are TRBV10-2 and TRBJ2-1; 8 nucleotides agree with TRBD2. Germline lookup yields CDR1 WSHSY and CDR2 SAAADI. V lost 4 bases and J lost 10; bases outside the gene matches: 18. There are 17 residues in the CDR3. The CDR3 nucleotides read TGCGCCAGCAGTGGTCGGGAGGGCCTCTTAAGCTCCTACGAGCAGTTCTTC. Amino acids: CASSGREGLLSSYEQFF.

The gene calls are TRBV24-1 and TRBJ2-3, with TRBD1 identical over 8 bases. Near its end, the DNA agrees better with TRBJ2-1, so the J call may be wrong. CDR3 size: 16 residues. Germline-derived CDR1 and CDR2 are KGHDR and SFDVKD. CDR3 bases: TGTGCCACCAGTGATTCCCGACAGGGGCGTTACAATGAGCAGTTCTTC. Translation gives CATSDSRQGRYNEQFF.

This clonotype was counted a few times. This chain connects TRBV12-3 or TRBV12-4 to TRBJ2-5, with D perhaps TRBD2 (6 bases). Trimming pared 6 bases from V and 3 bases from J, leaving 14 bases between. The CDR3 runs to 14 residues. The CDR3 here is CASSRVTGEETQYF. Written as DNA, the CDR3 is TGTGCCAGCAGCCGGGTGACGGGGGAAGAGACCCAGTACTTC.

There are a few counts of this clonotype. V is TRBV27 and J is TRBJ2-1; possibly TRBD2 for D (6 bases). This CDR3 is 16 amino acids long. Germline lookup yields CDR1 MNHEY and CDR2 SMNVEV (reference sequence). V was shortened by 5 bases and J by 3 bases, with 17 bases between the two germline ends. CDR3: CASSPRGGDLYNEQFF. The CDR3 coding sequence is TGTGCCAGCAGTCCCCGCGGAGGGGACCTCTACAATGAGCAGTTCTTC.

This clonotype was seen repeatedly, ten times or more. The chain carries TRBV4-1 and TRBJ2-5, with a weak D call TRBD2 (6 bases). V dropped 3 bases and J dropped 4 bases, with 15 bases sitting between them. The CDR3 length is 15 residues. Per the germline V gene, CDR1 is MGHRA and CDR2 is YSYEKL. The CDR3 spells CASSQVTRAGETQYF. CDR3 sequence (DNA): TGCGCCAGCAGCCAGGTAACGAGAGCGGGAGAGACCCAGTACTTC.

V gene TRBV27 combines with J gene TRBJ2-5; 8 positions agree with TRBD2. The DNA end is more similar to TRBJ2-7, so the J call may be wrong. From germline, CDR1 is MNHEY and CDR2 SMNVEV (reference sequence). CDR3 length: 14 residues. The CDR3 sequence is CASRASGGTYEQYF. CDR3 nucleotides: TGTGCCAGCAGGGCCAGCGGGGGAACCTACGAGCAGTACTTC.

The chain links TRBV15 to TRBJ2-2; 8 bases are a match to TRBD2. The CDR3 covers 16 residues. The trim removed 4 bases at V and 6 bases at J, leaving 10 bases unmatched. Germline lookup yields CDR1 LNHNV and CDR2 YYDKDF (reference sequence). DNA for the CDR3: TGTGCCACCAGCAAAGAAGCGGGAGAAGGTGCCGGGGAGCTGTTTTTT. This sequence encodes CATSKEAGEGAGELFF.

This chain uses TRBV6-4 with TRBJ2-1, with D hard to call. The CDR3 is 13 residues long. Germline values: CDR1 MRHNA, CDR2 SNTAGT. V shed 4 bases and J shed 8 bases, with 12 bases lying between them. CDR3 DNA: TGTGCCAGCAGTGTGGGGTCAGAGGATGAGCAGTTCTTC. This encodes CASSVGSEDEQFF.

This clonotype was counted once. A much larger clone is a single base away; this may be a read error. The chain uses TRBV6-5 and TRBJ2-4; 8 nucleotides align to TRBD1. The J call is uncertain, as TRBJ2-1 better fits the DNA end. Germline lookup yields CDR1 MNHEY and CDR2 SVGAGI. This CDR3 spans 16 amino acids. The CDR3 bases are TGTGCCAGCAGCTCCTCCCACAGGGGGTCCCCCTACGAGCAGTTCTTC. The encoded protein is CASSSSHRGSPYEQFF.

CDR3 region: CASSLKTGMRYGYTF. CDR3 DNA: TGTGCCAGCAGCTTAAAAACAGGGATGCGCTATGGCTACACCTTC. The chain recombines TRBV7-2 with TRBJ1-2, with a weak D call TRBD1 (6 bases). V lost 2 bases to trimming and J lost 4 bases, with 14 bases between them. Germline-derived CDR1 and CDR2 are SGHTA and FQGNSA. This CDR3 has 15 amino acids.

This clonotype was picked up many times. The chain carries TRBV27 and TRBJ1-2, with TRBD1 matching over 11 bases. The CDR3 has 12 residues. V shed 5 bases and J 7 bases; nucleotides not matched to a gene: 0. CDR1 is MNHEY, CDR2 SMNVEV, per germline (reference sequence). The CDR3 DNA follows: TGTGCCAGCAGTGGACAGGGGGCTGGCTACACCTTC. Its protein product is CASSGQGAGYTF.

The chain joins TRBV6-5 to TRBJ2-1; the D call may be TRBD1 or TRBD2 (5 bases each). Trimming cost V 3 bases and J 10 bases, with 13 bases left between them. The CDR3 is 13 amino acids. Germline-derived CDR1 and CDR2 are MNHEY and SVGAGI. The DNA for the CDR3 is TGTGCCAGCAGTTATTCCACCGGGACGGAGCAGTTCTTC. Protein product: CASSYSTGTEQFF.

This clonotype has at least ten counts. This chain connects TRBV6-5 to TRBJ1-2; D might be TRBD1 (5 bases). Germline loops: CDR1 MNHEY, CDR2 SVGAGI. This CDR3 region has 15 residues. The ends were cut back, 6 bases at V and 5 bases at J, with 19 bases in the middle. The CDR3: CASSYRGRGWYGYTF. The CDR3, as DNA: TGTGCCAGCAGCTATCGGGGCCGAGGGTGGTATGGCTACACCTTC.

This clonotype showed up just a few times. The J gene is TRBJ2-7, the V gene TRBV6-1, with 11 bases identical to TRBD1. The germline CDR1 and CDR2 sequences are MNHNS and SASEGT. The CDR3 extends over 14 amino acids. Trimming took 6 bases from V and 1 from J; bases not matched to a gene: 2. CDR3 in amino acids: CASRGQGDSYEQYF. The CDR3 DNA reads TGTGCCAGCAGGGGACAGGGGGATTCCTACGAGCAGTACTTC.

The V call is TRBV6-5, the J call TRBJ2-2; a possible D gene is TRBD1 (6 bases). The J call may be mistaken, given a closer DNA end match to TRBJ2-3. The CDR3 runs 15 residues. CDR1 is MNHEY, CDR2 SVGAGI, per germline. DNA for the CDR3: TGTGCCAGCAGTTACTCGGGACATTACACCGGGGAGCAGTATTTT. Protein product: CASSYSGHYTGEQYF.

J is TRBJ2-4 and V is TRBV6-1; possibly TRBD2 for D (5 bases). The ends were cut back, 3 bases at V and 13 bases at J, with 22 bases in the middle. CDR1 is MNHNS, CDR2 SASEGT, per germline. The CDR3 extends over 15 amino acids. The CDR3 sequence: CASSDPSLGKNMQYF. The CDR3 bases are TGTGCCAGCAGTGATCCTAGCTTAGGCAAAAATATGCAGTACTTC.

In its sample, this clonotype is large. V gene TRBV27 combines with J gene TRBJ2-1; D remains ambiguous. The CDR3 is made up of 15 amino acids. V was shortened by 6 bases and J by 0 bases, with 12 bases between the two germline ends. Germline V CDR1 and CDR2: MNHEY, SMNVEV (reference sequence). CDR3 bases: TGTGCCAGCAGCTTCGAGTTAAACTCCTACAATGAGCAGTTCTTC. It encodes CASSFELNSYNEQFF.

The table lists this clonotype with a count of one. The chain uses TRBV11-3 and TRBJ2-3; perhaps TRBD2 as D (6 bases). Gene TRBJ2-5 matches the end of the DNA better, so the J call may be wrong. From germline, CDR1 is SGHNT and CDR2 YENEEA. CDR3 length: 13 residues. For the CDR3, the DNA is TGTGGCCTCGGGGGACGTGACCCAGATACCCAGTACTTC. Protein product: CGLGGRDPDTQYF.

CDR3 region: CASSLTGMAGDIQYF. The DNA for the CDR3 is TGCGCCAGCAGCTTGACAGGGATGGCTGGGGACATTCAGTACTTC. This chain joins TRBV5-1 and TRBJ2-4, with a tentative D call TRBD1 (6 bases). The CDR3 contains 15 residues. Germline lookup yields CDR1 SGHRS and CDR2 YFSETQ. Trimming removed 1 base at V and 8 bases at J, with 16 bases between.

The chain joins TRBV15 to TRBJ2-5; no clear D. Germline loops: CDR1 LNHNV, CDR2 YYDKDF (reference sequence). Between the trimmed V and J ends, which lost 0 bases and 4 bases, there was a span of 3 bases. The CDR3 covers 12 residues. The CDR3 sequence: CATSRDVETQYF. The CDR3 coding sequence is TGTGCCACCAGCAGAGATGTAGAGACCCAGTACTTC.

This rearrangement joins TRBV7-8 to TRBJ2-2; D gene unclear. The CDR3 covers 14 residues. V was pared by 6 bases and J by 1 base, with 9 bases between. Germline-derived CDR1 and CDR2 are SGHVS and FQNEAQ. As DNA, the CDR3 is TGTGCCAGCAGGAGATCAGAGAACACCGGGGAGCTGTTTTTT. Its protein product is CASRRSENTGELFF.

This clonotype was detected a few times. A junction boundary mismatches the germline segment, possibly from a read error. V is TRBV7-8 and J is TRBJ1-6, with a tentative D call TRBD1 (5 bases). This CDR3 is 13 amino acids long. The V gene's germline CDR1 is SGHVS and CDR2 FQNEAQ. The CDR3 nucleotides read TGTGCCATACAAAGCCCAGGGATCCACGAGCAGTACTTT. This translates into CAIQSPGIHEQYF. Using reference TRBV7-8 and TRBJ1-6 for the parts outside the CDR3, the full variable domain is GAGVSQSPRYKVAKRGQDVALRCDPISGHVSLFWYQQALGQGPEFLTYFQNEAQLDKSGLPSDRFFAERPEGSVSTLKIQRTQQEDSAVYLCAIQSPGIHEQYFGNGTRLTVT.

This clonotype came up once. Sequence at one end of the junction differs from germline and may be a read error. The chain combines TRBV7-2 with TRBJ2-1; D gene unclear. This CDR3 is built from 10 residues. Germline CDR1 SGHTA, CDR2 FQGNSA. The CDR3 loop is CDPSPGLSSF. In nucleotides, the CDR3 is TGTGACCCCTCACCGGGCCTGTCCTCCTTC.

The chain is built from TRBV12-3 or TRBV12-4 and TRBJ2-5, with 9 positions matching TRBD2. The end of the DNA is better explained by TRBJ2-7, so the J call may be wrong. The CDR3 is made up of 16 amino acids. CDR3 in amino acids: CASSTDGAGGNYEQYF. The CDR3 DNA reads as TGTGCCAGCAGTACTGATGGGGCGGGAGGGAACTACGAGCAGTACTTC.

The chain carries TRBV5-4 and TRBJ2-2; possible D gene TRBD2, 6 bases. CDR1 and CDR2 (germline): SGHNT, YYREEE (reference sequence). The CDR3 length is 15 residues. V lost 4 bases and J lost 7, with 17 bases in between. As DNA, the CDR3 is TGTGCCAGCAGCCCGGGGCTGGGGGGAGACGGGGAGCTGTTTTTT. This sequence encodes CASSPGLGGDGELFF.

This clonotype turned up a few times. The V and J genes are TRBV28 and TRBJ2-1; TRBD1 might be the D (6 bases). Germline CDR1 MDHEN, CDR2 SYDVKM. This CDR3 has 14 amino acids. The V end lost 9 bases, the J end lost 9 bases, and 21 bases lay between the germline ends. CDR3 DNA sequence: TGTGCCAGTTACACAGGGTCCTCGGGGACTGAGCAGTTCTTC. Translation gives CASYTGSSGTEQFF.

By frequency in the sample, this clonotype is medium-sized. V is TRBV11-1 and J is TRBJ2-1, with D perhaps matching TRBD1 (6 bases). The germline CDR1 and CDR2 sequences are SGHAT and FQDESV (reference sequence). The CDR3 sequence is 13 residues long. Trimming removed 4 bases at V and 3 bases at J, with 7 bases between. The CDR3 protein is CASSSDSYNEQFF. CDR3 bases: TGTGCCAGCAGCTCGGACAGCTACAATGAGCAGTTCTTC.

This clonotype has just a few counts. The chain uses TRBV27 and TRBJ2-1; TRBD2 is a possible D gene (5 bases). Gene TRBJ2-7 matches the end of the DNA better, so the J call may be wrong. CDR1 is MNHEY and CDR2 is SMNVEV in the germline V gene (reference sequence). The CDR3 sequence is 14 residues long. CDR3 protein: CASSLERVGYEQYF. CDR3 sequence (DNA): TGTGCCAGCAGTTTGGAGAGGGTCGGCTACGAGCAGTACTTC.

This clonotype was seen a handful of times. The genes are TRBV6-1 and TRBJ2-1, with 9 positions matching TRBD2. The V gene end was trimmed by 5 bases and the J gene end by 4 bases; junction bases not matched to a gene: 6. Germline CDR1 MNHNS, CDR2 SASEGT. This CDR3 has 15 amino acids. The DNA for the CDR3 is TGTGCCAGCAGTCTCCTAGCGGGAATGTACAATGAGCAGTTCTTC. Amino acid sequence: CASSLLAGMYNEQFF.

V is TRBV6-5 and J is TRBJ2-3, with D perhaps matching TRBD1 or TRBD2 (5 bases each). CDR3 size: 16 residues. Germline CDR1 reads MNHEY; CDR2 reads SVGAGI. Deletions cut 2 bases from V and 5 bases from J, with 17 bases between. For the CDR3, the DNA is TGTGCCAGCAGTTACGGCCGGGGCCGTGGCCAAGATACGCAGTATTTT. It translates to CASSYGRGRGQDTQYF.

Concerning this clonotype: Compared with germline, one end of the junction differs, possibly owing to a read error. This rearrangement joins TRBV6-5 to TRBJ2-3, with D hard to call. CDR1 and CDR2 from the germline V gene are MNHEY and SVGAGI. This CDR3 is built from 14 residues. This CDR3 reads CASSYTTGPGTLYF. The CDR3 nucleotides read TGTGCCAGCAGTTACACGACTGGCCCCGGTACGCTGTATTTT.